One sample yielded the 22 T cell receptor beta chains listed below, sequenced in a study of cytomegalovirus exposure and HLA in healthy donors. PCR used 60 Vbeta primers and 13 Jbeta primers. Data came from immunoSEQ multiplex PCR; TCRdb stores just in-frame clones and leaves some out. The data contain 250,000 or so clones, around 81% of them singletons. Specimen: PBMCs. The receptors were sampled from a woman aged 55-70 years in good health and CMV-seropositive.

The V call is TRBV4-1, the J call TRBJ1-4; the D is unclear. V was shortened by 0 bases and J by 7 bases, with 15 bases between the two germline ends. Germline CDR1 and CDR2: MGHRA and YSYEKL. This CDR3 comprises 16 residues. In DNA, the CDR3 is TGCGCCAGCAGCCAAGAGAGGCCAGGAGGAGGTGAAAAACTGTTTTTT. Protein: CASSQERPGGGEKLFF.

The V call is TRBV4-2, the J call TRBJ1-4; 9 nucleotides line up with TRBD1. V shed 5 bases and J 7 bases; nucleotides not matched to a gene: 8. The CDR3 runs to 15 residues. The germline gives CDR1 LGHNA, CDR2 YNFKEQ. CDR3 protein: CASSSRTGVVEKLFF. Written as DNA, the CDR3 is TGTGCCAGCAGCAGCAGGACAGGGGTTGTTGAAAAACTGTTTTTT.

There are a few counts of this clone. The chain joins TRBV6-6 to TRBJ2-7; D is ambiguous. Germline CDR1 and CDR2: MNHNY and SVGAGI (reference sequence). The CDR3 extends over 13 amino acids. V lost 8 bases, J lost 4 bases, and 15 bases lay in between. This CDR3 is CASREAGGYEQYF. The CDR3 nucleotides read TGTGCCAGCCGAGAAGCCGGCGGTTACGAGCAGTACTTC.

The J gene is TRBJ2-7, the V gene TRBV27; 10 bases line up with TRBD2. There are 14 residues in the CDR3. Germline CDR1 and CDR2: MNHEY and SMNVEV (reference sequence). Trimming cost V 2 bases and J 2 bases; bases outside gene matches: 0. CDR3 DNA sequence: TGTGCCAGCAGTTTACTAGCGGGGGCCTACGAGCAGTACTTC. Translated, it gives CASSLLAGAYEQYF.

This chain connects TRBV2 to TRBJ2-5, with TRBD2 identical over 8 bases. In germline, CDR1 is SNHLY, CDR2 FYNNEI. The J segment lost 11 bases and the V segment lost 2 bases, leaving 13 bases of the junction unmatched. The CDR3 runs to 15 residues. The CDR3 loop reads CASSESGRAVDEQYF. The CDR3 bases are TGTGCCAGCAGTGAATCCGGGAGGGCCGTAGATGAGCAGTACTTC.

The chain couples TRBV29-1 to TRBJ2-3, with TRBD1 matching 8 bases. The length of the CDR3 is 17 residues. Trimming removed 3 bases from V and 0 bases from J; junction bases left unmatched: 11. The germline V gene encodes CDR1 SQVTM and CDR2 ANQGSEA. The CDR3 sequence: CSVDGTGTGQSTDTQYF. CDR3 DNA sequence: TGCAGCGTTGATGGAACGGGGACAGGCCAAAGCACAGATACGCAGTATTTT.

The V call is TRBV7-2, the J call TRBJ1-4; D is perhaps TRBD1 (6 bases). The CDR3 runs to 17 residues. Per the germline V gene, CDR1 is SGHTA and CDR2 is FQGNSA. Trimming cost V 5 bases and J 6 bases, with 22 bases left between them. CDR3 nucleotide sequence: TGTGCCAGCAGCCCACCCACCGGGGGGCCAGAGGATGAAAAACTGTTTTTT. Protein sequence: CASSPPTGGPEDEKLFF.

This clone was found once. The CDR3 DNA is TGTGCCAGCAGTGATGGGACATTGGGACTAGGTGAGCAGTTCTTC. Amino acids: CASSDGTLGLGEQFF. The chain combines TRBV2 with TRBJ2-1; TRBD2 matches 8 bases. V shed 3 bases and J 9 bases; nucleotides not matched to a gene: 10. Germline-derived CDR1 and CDR2 are SNHLY and FYNNEI. The CDR3 totals 15 residues.

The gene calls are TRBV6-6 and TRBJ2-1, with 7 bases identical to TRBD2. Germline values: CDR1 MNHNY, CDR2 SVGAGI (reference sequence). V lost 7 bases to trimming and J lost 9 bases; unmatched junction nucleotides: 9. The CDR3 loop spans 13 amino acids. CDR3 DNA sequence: TGTGCCAGCATACGGGAGGATACAAGTGAGCAGTTCTTC. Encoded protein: CASIREDTSEQFF.

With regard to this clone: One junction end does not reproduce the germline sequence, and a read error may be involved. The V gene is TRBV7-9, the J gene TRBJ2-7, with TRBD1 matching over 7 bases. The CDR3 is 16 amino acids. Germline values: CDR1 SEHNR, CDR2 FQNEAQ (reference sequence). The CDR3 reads CSSSHPRGQPYYEQYF. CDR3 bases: TGTTCCAGCAGCCATCCTCGGGGACAGCCGTACTACGAGCAGTACTTC.

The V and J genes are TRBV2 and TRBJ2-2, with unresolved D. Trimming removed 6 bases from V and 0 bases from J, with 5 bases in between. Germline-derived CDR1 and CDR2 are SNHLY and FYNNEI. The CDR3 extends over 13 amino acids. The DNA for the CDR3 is TGTGCCAGCAGGACAACGAACACCGGGGAGCTGTTTTTT. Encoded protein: CASRTTNTGELFF.

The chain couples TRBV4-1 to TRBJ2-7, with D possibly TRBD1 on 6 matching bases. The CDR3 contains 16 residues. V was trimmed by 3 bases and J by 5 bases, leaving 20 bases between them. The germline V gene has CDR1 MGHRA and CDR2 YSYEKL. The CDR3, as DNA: TGCGCCAGCAGCCACCCGGGTCAGGGGCAAGGGGACGAGCAGTACTTC. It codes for CASSHPGQGQGDEQYF.

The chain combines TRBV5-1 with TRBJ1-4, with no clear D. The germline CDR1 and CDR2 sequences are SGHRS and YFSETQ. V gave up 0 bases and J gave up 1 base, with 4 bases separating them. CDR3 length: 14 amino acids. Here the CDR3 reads CASSLGRTNEKLFF. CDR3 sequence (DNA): TGCGCCAGCAGCTTGGGTAGAACTAATGAAAAACTGTTTTTT.

This CDR3 is CASSLSGESTDTQYF. CDR3 nucleotide sequence: TGTGCCAGCAGTCTCTCAGGGGAGAGCACAGATACGCAGTATTTT. This sequence joins TRBV6-5 and TRBJ2-3, with D possibly being TRBD1 (6 bases). Germline CDR1 is MNHEY and CDR2 is SVGAGI. Trimming stripped 5 bases from V and 0 bases from J, with 12 bases between. CDR3 size: 15 residues.

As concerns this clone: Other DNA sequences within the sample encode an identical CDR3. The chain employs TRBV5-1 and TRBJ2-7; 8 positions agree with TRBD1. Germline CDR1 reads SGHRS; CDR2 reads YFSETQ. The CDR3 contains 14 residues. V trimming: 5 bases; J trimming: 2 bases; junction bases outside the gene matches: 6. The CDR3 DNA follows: TGCGCCAGCAGTCTCGGACAGGGACCCTACGAGCAGTACTTC. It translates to CASSLGQGPYEQYF.

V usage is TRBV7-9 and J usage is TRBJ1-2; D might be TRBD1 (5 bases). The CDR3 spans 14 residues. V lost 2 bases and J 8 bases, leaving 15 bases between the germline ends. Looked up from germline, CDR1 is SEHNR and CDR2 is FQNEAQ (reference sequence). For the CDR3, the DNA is TGTGCCAGCAGCTTATCGGGGGAAACAGGAGGCTACACCTTC. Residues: CASSLSGETGGYTF.

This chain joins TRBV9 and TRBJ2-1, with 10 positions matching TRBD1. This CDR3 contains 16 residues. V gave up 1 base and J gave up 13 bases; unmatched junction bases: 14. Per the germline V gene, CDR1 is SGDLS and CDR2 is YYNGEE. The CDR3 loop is CASSVRTGGPSEFQFF. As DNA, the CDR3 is TGTGCCAGCAGCGTACGGACAGGGGGTCCTTCCGAATTCCAGTTCTTC.

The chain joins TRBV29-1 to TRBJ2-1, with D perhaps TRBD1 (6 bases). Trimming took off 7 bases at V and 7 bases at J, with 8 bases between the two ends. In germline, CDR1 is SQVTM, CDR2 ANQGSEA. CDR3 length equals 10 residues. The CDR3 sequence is CSAGENEQFF. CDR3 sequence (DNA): TGCAGCGCAGGGGAGAATGAGCAGTTCTTC.

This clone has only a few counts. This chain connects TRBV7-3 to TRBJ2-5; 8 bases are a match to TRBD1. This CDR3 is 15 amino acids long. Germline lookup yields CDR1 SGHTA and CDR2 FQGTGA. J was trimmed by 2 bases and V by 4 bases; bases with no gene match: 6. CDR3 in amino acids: CASSSTGGPQETQYF. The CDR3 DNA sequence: TGTGCCAGCAGCTCAACAGGGGGACCTCAAGAGACCCAGTACTTC.

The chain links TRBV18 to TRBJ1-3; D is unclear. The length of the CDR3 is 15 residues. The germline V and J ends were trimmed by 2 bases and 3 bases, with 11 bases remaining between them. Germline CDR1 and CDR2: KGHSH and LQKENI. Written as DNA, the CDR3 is TGTGCCAGCTCACCAGGCGGAAGAAATGGAAACACCATATATTTT. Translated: CASSPGGRNGNTIYF.

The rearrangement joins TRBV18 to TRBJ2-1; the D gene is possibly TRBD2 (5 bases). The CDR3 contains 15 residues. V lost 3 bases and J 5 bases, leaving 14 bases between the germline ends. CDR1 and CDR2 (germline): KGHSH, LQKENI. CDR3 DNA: TGTGCCAGCTCACCTCAAACTAGTACCCACAATGAGCAGTTCTTC. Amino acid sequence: CASSPQTSTHNEQFF.

The CDR3 loop is CASSVVREWKVYEQYF. The CDR3 DNA is TGTGCCAGCAGCGTAGTACGGGAGTGGAAGGTATACGAGCAGTACTTC. This chain links TRBV9 with TRBJ2-7; D might be TRBD2 (6 bases). The length of the CDR3 is 16 residues. V was pared by 0 bases and J by 4 bases, with 17 bases between. Germline V gene lookup returns CDR1 SGDLS and CDR2 YYNGEE.